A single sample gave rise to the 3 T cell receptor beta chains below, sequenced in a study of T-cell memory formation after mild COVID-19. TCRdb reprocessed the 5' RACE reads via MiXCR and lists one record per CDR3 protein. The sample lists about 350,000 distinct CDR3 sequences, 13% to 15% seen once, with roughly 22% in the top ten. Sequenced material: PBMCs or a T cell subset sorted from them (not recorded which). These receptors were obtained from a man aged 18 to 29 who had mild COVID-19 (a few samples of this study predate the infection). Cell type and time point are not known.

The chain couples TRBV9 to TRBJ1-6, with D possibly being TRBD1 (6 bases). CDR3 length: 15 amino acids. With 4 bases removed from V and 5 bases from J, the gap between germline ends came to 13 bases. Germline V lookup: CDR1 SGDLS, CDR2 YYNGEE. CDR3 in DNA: TGTGCCAGCAGCTCCTCGGGGGGCGATAATTCACCCCTCCACTTT. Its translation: CASSSSGGDNSPLHF.

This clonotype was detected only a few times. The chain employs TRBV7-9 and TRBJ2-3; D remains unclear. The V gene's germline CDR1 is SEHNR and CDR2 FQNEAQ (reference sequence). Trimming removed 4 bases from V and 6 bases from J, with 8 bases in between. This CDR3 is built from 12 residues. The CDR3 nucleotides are TGTGCCAGCAGCTCGGACCCGGATACGCAGTATTTT. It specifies CASSSDPDTQYF.

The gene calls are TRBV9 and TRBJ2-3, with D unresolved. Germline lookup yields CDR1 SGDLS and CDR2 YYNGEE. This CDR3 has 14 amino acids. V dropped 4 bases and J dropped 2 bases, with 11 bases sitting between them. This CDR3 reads CASSLDRFTDTQYF. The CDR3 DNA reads TGTGCCAGCAGCCTCGATAGGTTCACAGATACGCAGTATTTT.